Listed below are T cell receptor beta chains from one sample, sequenced in a study of blood T cell repertoires in COVID-19. The method was immunoSEQ multiplex PCR; TCRdb's version includes in-frame clones alone and lacks a portion of them. Here the sample spans 85,000 to 100,000 clones, roughly 88% being singletons. The specimen sequenced was peripheral blood. The receptor set was obtained from a man between 50 and 59 years old with COVID-19, enrolled during active disease. Each CDR3 is given with its conserved first and last residue. A D gene is named only where the DNA matches it firmly. Part of the rows lack a size; the others show once, few, many or a class for expanded clones.

d_call clone_size j_call cdr3_length v_call cdr3_aa cdr3_nt
NA NA TRBJ2-1 15 TRBV9 CASSVGFGGHNEQFF TGTGCCAGCAGCGTAGGATTTGGCGGGCACAATGAGCAGTTCTTC
NA NA TRBJ1-4 13 TRBV6-5 CASSYGQAKKLFF TGTGCCAGCAGTTATGGGCAGGCTAAAAAACTGTTTTTT
NA NA TRBJ2-7 13 TRBV29-1 CSVRQGASYEQYF TGCAGCGTTCGCCAGGGCGCTTCCTACGAGCAGTACTTC
TRBD1 once TRBJ1-1 15 TRBV28 CASRSMTGGLTEAFF TGTGCCAGCAGGAGTATGACAGGGGGCCTTACTGAAGCTTTCTTT
NA NA TRBJ1-5 14 TRBV7-9 CASSSDSPNQPQHF TGTGCCAGCAGCAGCGACAGTCCTAATCAGCCCCAGCATTTT
NA NA TRBJ1-5 13 TRBV14 CASSQDYYQPQHF TGTGCCAGCAGCCAAGACTACTATCAGCCCCAGCATTTT
NA NA TRBJ1-2 13 TRBV6-2/TRBV6-3 CASSGALLGGYTF TGTGCCAGCAGTGGGGCACTTCTCGGTGGCTACACCTTC
NA NA TRBJ1-5 14 TRBV30 CAWSRGGLNQPQHF TGTGCCTGGAGTAGGGGGGGCCTCAATCAGCCCCAGCATTTT
NA NA TRBJ1-1 12 TRBV4-1 CASSQDRTEAFF TGCGCCAGCAGCCAAGATCGGACTGAAGCTTTCTTT
NA NA TRBJ2-7 14 TRBV21-1 CASSKAGVGHEQYF TGTGCCAGCAGCAAAGCAGGGGTTGGGCACGAGCAGTACTTC